One sample yielded the 10 T cell receptor beta chains listed below, sequenced in a study of T cell responses to AZD1222 COVID-19 vaccine. Generated by immunoSEQ multiplex PCR, the TCRdb table keeps only in-frame clones and is missing some. The sample has more than 11,000 clones; 84% are singletons. Sequencing was performed on peripheral blood, taken 28 days after the second AZD1222 dose. The receptors derive from an adult who received the AZD1222 COVID-19 vaccine.

CDR3: CASSPGTGMSPLHF. The CDR3 DNA sequence: TGTGCCAGCAGTCCCGGGACAGGGATGTCACCCCTCCACTTT. This chain connects TRBV6-5 to TRBJ1-6, with 9 bases identical to TRBD1. Germline V gene sequence: CDR1 MNHEY, CDR2 SVGAGI. V trimming: 5 bases; J trimming: 10 bases; junction bases outside the gene matches: 6. The CDR3 length is 14 residues.

The chain carries TRBV3-1 (or the pseudogene TRBV3-2) and TRBJ1-2; the D gene is possibly TRBD1 (6 bases). CDR3 length: 14 amino acids. The V gene's germline CDR1 is LGHDT and CDR2 YNNKEL (reference sequence). V was clipped by 1 base and J by 8 bases, with 14 bases between them. The CDR3 loop reads CASSQGPTGIGYTF. CDR3 DNA sequence: TGTGCCAGCAGCCAAGGACCTACAGGGATCGGCTACACCTTC.

V is TRBV6-4 and J is TRBJ1-6; unclear D gene. V shed 8 bases and J shed 5 bases, with 13 bases lying between them. Per germline, CDR1 MRHNA and CDR2 SNTAGT. This CDR3 comprises 14 residues. The CDR3 is CASSMTRNNSPLHF. CDR3 nucleotides: TGTGCCAGCTCTATGACTCGTAATAATTCACCCCTCCACTTT.

The J gene is TRBJ1-2, the V gene TRBV11-2; D is possibly TRBD1 (5 bases). The CDR3 consists of 15 residues. The germline V gene encodes CDR1 SGHAT and CDR2 FQNNGV. The V end lost 1 base, the J end lost 4 bases, and 13 bases lay between the germline ends. The CDR3 sequence: CASSLVRGWGYGYTF. The DNA for the CDR3 is TGTGCCAGCAGCTTAGTCCGGGGCTGGGGCTATGGCTACACCTTC.

The chain is built from TRBV7-9 and TRBJ1-1; D is unresolved. Germline CDR1 and CDR2: SEHNR and FQNEAQ (reference sequence). The CDR3 totals 13 residues. Trimming took 1 base from V and 1 from J, leaving 4 bases between them. CDR3 nucleotide sequence: TGTGCCAGCAGCTTAGTTGCGAACACTGAAGCTTTCTTT. Residues: CASSLVANTEAFF.

The chain recombines TRBV12-3 or TRBV12-4 with TRBJ1-2; the match to TRBD1 covers 7 bases. CDR3 length equals 13 residues. The junction had 5 bases not matched to a gene; V was cut back by 4 bases and J by 6 bases. CDR3 protein: CASSSQGGDGYTF. In DNA, the CDR3 is TGTGCCAGCAGTTCCCAGGGGGGGGATGGCTACACCTTC.

This chain connects TRBV27 to TRBJ1-2; D is perhaps TRBD1 (6 bases). Trimming removed 11 bases from V and 8 bases from J, with 21 bases in between. CDR1 and CDR2 (germline): MNHEY, SMNVEV (reference sequence). CDR3 length equals 13 residues. The DNA for the CDR3 is TGTGCCGCATCTCCGGGACAAGAAAGGGGCTACACCTTC. It yields the protein CAASPGQERGYTF.

This clone was recorded a few times. The chain combines TRBV9 with TRBJ2-1; 7 bases map to TRBD2. Germline CDR1 is SGDLS and CDR2 is YYNGEE. The CDR3 is made up of 18 amino acids. V lost 3 bases and J lost 5; bases outside the gene matches: 17. CDR3 residues: CASSANPARSGNNNEQFF. Written as DNA, the CDR3 is TGTGCCAGCAGCGCCAACCCTGCGAGAAGCGGGAATAACAATGAGCAGTTCTTC.

The chain combines TRBV5-6 with TRBJ1-2; TRBD1 agrees at 7 bases. This CDR3 is 13 amino acids long. Germline V gives CDR1 SGHDT, CDR2 YYEEEE. With 4 bases clipped from V and 3 bases from J, the junction kept 3 bases outside the gene matches. The CDR3 loop reads CASSAQGDYGYTF. CDR3 sequence (DNA): TGTGCCAGCAGCGCTCAGGGGGACTATGGCTACACCTTC.

The rearrangement joins TRBV5-1 to TRBJ1-1, with 10 bases matching TRBD1. Per the germline V gene, CDR1 is SGHRS and CDR2 is YFSETQ. V was pared by 4 bases and J by 6 bases, with 6 bases of the junction left unmatched. The CDR3 runs to 14 residues. The CDR3 DNA reads TGCGCCAGCAGCCAGCGGGACAGGGGAGCTGAAGCTTTCTTT. Translating it yields CASSQRDRGAEAFF. Based on the CDR3 plus reference TRBV5-1 and TRBJ1-1, the full variable domain is KAGVTQTPRYLIKTRGQQVTLSCSPISGHRSVSWYQQTPGQGLQFLFEYFSETQRNKGNFPGRFSGRQFSNSRSEMNVSTLELGDSALYLCASSQRDRGAEAFFGQGTRLTVV.